A selection of T cell receptor beta chains follows, all from one sample in a study of T cells after yellow fever vaccination. One entry per CDR3 protein results from TCRdb running MiXCR on the 5' RACE reads. The profile shows some 290,000 distinct CDR3 sequences, around 11% of them singletons. Sequenced material: CD4+ T cells sorted from PBMCs, taken 45 days after the yellow fever booster vaccination. These receptors originate from a young man who received the YFV17D yellow fever vaccine. Both conserved end residues are trimmed from each CDR3. Size is stated for part of the rows, as once, few or many counts, or as a class when the clone is expanded.

- | TRBJ2-1 | TRBV12-3/TRBV12-4 | ASSFFLAGKNEQF
- | TRBJ1-2 | TRBV4-1 | ASSQGEGGRSYGYT
- | TRBJ1-4 | TRBV5-6 | ASRPVGGDEKLF
- | TRBJ2-1 | TRBV10-3 | AISDRTGREQF
- | TRBJ1-3 | TRBV4-3 | ASSQASLTASGNTIY
few | TRBJ2-5 | TRBV12-5 | ASGLSSGGAAGETQY
- | TRBJ2-3 | TRBV7-9 | ASSMRGLTDTQY
few | TRBJ1-5 | TRBV12-3/TRBV12-4 | ASSPADISNQPQH
- | TRBJ2-5 | TRBV27 | ASSYRPQETQY
few | TRBJ2-5 | TRBV9 | ASSVKGENSSRETQY
few | TRBJ1-2 | TRBV7-2 | ASSSLGGSYGYT
few | TRBJ2-3 | TRBV5-1 | ASSFRGPSTDTQY
- | TRBJ2-3 | TRBV7-2 | ASSPRLAGGTYTQY
- | TRBJ1-2 | TRBV7-2 | ASSSQGPYGYT
- | TRBJ1-1 | TRBV5-4 | ASSAGTQGGTEAF
many | TRBJ2-3 | TRBV12-3/TRBV12-4 | ASSSRGDTQY
few | TRBJ1-3 | TRBV5-6 | ASSLVRRNTIY
few | TRBJ2-2 | TRBV2 | ASNEQRNTGELF
few | TRBJ2-6 | TRBV15 | ATSRDPAGRGGRRANSGANVLT
- | TRBJ2-6 | TRBV19 | ASSRGRDSGANVLT
many | TRBJ2-1 | TRBV2 | ASELSFEQF
few | TRBJ2-5 | TRBV20-1 | SARPGEGGQETQY
- | TRBJ2-5 | TRBV9 | ASSVAGEYRETQY
once | TRBJ1-5 | TRBV4-1 | ASSQDRTAYSNQPQH
few | TRBJ1-4 | TRBV7-9 | ASSYTGLGEKLF
- | TRBJ2-6 | TRBV4-1 | ASSPPGYGANVLT
few | TRBJ2-5 | TRBV12-3/TRBV12-4 | ASSLVGGAKETQY
- | TRBJ1-6 | TRBV5-5 | ASSVPGDLSPLH
few | TRBJ2-5 | TRBV30 | ALNQGQETQY
few | TRBJ2-2 | TRBV4-3 | ASTQTDGTGELF
few | TRBJ2-5 | TRBV29-1 | SVRQGRGSGTQY
- | TRBJ2-7 | TRBV7-3 | ASSLSHSEQY
few | TRBJ2-1 | TRBV7-2 | ASSSEGTTYNEQF
few | TRBJ2-2 | TRBV9 | ASSVEPPGRNTGELF
few | TRBJ2-1 | TRBV2 | ASRTPGLAGGVLSYNEQF
few | TRBJ1-6 | TRBV7-2 | ASSPTLGSPLH
few | TRBJ2-1 | TRBV6-5 | ASSYVRAGEQF
- | TRBJ2-1 | TRBV29-1 | SVKRLAGANEQF
few | TRBJ2-2 | TRBV7-2 | ASSLTTGNTGELF
- | TRBJ2-1 | TRBV2 | ASSEAGASSYNEQF
- | TRBJ1-6 | TRBV28 | ASSLSPRGNSPLH
few | TRBJ2-5 | TRBV5-1 | ASSFTGYQGTQY